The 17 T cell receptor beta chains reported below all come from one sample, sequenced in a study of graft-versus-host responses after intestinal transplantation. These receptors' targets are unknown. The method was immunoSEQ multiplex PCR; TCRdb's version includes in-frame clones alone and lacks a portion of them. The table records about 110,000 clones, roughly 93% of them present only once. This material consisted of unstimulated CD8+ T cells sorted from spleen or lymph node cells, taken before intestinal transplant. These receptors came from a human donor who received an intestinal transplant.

The CDR3 here is CASSESTGRAEKLFF. The CDR3, as DNA: TGCGCCAGCAGTGAGTCGACAGGGAGGGCTGAAAAACTGTTTTTT. The chain combines TRBV10-2 with TRBJ1-4; 7 bases are a match to TRBD1. The CDR3 consists of 15 residues. Germline V gene data show CDR1 as WSHSY and CDR2 as SAAADI. Losses at the gene ends were 0 bases for V and 7 bases for J; bases not matched to a gene: 5.

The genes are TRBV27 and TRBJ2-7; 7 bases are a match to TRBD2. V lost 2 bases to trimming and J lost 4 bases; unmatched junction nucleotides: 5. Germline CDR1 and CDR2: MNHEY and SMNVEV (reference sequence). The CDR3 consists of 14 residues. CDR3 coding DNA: TGTGCCAGCAGTTTACGGGAGGACTTTTACGAGCAGTACTTC. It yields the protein CASSLREDFYEQYF.

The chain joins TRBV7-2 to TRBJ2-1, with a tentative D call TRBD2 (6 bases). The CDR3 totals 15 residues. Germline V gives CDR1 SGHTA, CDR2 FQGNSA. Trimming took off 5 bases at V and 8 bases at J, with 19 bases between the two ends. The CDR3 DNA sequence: TGTGCCAGCAGCAGGTCCAGCGGGTTGGCGGATGAGCAGTTCTTC. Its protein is CASSRSSGLADEQFF.

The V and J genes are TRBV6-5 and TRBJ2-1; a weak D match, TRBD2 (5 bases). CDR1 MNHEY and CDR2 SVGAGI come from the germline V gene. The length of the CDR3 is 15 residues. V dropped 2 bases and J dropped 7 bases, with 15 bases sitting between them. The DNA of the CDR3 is TGTGCCAGCAGTTACCGAGGGTCTAATTGGAATGAGCAGTTCTTC. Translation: CASSYRGSNWNEQFF.

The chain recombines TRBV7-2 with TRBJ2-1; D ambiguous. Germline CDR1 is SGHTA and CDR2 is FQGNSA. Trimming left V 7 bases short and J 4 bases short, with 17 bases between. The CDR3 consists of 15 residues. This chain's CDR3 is CASTPERGFYNEQFF. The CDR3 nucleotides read TGTGCCAGCACCCCGGAACGCGGATTTTACAATGAGCAGTTCTTC.

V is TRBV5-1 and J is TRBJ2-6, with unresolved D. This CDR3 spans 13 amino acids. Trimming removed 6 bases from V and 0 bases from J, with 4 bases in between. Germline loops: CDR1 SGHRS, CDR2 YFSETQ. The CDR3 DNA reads TGCGCCAGCAAACCCTCTGGGGCCAACGTCCTGACTTTC. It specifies CASKPSGANVLTF.

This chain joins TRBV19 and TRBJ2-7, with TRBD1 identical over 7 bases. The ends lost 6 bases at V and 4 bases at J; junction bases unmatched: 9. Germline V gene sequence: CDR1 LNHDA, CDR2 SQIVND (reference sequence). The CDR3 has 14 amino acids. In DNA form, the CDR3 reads TGTGCCAGTAGGCCCGCAGGGGGTGTTTACGAGCAGTACTTC. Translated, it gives CASRPAGGVYEQYF.

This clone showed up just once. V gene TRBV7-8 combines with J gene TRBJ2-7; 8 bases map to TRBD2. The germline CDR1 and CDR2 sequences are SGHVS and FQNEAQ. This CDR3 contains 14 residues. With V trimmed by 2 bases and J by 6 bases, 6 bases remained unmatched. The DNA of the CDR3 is TGTGCCAGCAGCTTAAGCGGGAGAGGACCCGAGCAGTACTTC. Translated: CASSLSGRGPEQYF.

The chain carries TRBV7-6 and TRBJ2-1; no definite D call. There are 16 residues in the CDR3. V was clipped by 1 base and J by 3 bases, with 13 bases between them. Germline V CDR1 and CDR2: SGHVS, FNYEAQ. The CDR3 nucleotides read TGTGCCAGCAGCTTAGAAATGTGGATGCTCTACAATGAGCAGTTCTTC. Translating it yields CASSLEMWMLYNEQFF.

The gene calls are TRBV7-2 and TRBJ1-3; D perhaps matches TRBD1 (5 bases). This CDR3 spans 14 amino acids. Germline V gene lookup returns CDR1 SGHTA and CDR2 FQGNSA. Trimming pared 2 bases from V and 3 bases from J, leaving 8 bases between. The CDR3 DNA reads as TGTGCCAGCAGCTTACAGGGTGGTGGAAACACCATATATTTT. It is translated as CASSLQGGGNTIYF.

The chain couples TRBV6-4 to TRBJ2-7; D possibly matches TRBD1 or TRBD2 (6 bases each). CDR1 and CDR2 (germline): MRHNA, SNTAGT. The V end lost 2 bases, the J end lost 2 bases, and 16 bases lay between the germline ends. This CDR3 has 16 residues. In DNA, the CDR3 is TGTGCCAGCAGTGACCCGGGTTGGGGGGACACCTACGAGCAGTACTTC. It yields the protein CASSDPGWGDTYEQYF.

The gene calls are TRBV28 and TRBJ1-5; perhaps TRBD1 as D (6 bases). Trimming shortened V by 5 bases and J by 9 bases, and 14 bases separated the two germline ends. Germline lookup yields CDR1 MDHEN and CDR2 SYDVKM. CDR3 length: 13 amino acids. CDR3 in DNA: TGTGCCAGCAGTCCCAGGGGTTTGGGGCCCCAGCATTTT. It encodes CASSPRGLGPQHF.

The CDR3 DNA sequence: TGTGCCAGCAGCTTAGAAGACAGACTCCACCTAAGCTCCTACGAGCAGTACTTC. Translation gives CASSLEDRLHLSSYEQYF. The genes are TRBV7-9 and TRBJ2-7, with a possible D match to TRBD1 (5 bases). Trimming pared 1 base from V and 0 bases from J, leaving 19 bases between. CDR3 length: 18 residues. Germline-derived CDR1 and CDR2 are SEHNR and FQNEAQ (reference sequence).

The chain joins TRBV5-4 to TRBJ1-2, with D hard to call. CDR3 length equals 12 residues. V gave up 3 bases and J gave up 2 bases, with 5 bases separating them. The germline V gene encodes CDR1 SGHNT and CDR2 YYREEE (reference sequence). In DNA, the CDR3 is TGTGCCAGCAGCTCTACCAACTATGGCTACACCTTC. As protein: CASSSTNYGYTF. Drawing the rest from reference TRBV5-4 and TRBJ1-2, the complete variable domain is ETGVTQSPTHLIKTRGQQVTLRCSSQSGHNTVSWYQQALGQGPQFIFQYYREEENGRGNFPPRFSGLQFPNYSSELNVNALELDDSALYLCASSSTNYGYTFGSGTRLTVV.

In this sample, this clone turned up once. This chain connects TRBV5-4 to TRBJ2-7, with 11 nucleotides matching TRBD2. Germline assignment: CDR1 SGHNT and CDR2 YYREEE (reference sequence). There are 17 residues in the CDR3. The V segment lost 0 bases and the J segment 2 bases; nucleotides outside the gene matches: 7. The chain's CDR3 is CASSLVGSGRATYEQYF. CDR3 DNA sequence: TGTGCCAGCAGCTTGGTGGGTAGCGGGAGGGCCACCTACGAGCAGTACTTC. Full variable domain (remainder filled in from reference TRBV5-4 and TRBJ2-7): ETGVTQSPTHLIKTRGQQVTLRCSSQSGHNTVSWYQQALGQGPQFIFQYYREEENGRGNFPPRFSGLQFPNYSSELNVNALELDDSALYLCASSLVGSGRATYEQYFGPGTRLTVT.

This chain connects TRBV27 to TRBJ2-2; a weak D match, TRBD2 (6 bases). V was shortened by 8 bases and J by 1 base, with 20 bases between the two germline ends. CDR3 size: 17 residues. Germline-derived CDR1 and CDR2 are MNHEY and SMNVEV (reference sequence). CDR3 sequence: CASQPEGSAENTGELFF. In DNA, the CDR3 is TGTGCCAGCCAGCCGGAGGGGAGTGCGGAGAACACCGGGGAGCTGTTTTTT.

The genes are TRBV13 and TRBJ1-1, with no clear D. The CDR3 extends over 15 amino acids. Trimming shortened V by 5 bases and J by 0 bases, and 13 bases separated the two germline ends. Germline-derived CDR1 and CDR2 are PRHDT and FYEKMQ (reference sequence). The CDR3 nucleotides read TGTGCCAGCAGCCCATCTCGGGAGATGAACACTGAAGCTTTCTTT. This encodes CASSPSREMNTEAFF.